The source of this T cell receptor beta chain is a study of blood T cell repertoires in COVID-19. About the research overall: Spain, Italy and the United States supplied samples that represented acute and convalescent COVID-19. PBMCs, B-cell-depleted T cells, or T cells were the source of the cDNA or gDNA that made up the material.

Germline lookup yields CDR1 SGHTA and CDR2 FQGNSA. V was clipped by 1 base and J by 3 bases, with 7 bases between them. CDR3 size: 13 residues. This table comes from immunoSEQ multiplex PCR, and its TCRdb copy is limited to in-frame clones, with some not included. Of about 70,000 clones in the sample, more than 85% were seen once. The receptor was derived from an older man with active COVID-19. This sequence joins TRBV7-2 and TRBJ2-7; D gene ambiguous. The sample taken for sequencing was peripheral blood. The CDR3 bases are TGTGCCAGCAGCTTAGTTGTCGGCTACGAGCAGTACTTC. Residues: CASSLVVGYEQYF.